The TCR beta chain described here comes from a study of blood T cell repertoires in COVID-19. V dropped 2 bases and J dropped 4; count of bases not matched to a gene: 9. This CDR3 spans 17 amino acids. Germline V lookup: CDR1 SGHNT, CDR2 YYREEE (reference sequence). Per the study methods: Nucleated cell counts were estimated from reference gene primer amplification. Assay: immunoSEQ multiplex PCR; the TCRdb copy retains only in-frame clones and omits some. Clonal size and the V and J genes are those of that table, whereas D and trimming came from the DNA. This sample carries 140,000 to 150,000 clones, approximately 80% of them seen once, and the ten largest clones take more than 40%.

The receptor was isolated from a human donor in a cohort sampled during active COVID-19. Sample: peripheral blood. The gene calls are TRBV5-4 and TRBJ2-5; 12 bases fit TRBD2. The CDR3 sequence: CASSLLAGGSRRETQYF. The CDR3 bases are TGTGCCAGCAGCTTACTAGCGGGGGGAAGCCGCCGAGAGACCCAGTACTTC.